What follows is one T cell receptor beta chain and its context. Its target is unknown. There are 15 residues in the CDR3. The ends were cut back, 8 bases at V and 0 bases at J, with 13 bases in the middle. Germline values: CDR1 MNHNY, CDR2 SVGAGI (reference sequence). This entry is derived from a study of radiation and T cells in renal cell carcinoma. Documented time point: blood 4 weeks post-SBRT, at nephrectomy. Documented treatment: 15 Gy SBRT to primary tumor, nephrectomy 4 weeks later. Nephrectomy followed 15 Gy stereotactic body radiation by 4 weeks. Study-wide results and caveats: In blood, top tumor clones expanded by 2 weeks, shrinking by 4.

Repertoires were generated with immunoSEQ multiplex PCR, while TCRdb's copy carries only in-frame clones and drops some. The sample lists around 95,000 clones, 80% to 90% occurring once. The sequenced sample was blood, obtained from a patient whose treatment included radiotherapy and nephrectomy. V and J are TRBV6-6 and TRBJ1-4; perhaps TRBD1 as D (5 bases). The TCR sequence derives from a man aged 55 to 70 with renal cell carcinoma. The CDR3: CASVRAFTTNEKLFF. DNA of the CDR3: TGTGCCAGCGTCAGGGCGTTTACAACTAATGAAAAACTGTTTTTT.